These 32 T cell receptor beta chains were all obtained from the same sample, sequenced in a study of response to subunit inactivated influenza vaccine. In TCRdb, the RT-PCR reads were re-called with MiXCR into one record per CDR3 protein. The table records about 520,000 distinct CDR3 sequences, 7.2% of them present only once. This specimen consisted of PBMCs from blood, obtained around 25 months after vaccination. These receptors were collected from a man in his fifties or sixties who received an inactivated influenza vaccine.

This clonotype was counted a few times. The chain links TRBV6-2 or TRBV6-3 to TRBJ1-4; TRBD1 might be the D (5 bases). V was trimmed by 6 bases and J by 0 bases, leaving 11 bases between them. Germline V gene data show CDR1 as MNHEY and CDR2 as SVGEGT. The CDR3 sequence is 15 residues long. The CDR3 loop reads CASRPGHATNEKLFF. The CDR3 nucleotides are TGTGCCAGCAGACCGGGGCATGCAACTAATGAAAAACTGTTTTTT.

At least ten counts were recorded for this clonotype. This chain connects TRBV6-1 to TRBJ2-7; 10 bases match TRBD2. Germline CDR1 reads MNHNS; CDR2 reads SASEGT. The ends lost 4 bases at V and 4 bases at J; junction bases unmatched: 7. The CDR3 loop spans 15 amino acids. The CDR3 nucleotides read TGTGCCAGCAGTGCCACCGGGACTAGCGTTTACGAGCAGTACTTC. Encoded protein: CASSATGTSVYEQYF.

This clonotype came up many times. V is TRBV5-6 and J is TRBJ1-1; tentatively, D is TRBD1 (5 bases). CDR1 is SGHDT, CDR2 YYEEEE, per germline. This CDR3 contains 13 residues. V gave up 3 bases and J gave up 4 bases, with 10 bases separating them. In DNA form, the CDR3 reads TGTGCCAGCAGCTCCAGGGATTTCACTGAAGCTTTCTTT. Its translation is CASSSRDFTEAFF.

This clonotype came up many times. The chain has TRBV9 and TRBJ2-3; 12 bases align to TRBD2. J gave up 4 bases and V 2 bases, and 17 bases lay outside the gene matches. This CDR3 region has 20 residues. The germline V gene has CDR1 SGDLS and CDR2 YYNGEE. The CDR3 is CASSVNPEGPSGRASDTQYF. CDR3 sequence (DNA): TGTGCCAGCAGCGTCAACCCTGAGGGACCTAGCGGGAGGGCGTCAGATACGCAGTATTTT.

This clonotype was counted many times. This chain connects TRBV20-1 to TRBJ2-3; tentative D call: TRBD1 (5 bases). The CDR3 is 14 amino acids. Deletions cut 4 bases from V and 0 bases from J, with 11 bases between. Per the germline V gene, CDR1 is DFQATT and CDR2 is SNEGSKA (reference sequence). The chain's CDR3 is CSATGQGSTDTQYF. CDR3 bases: TGCAGTGCTACTGGTCAGGGAAGCACAGATACGCAGTATTTT.

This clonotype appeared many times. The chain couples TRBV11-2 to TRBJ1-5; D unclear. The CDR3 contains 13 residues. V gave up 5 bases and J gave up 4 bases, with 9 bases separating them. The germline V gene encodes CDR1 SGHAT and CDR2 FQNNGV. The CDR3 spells CASSTDLNQPQHF. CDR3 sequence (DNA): TGTGCCAGCAGCACCGACCTTAATCAGCCCCAGCATTTT.

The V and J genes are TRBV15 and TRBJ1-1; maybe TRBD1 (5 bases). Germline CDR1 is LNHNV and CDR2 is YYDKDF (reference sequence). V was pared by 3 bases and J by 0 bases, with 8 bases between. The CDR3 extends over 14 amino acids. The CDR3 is CATSSRDLNTEAFF. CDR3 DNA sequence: TGTGCCACCAGCAGCCGGGACTTGAACACTGAAGCTTTCTTT. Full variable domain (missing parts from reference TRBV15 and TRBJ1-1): DAMVIQNPRYQVTQFGKPVTLSCSQTLNHNVMYWYQQKSSQAPKLLFHYYDKDFNNEADTPDNFQSRRPNTSFCFLDIRSPGLGDTAMYLCATSSRDLNTEAFFGQGTRLTVV.

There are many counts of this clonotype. CDR3 nucleotides: TGTGCCACCAGTACGGGACAGGACTATGGCTACACCTTC. It specifies CATSTGQDYGYTF. The chain links TRBV24-1 to TRBJ1-2, with 8 nucleotides matching TRBD1. CDR3 length: 13 amino acids. The V gene end was trimmed by 6 bases and the J gene end by 3 bases; junction bases not matched to a gene: 2. The germline V gene encodes CDR1 KGHDR and CDR2 SFDVKD.

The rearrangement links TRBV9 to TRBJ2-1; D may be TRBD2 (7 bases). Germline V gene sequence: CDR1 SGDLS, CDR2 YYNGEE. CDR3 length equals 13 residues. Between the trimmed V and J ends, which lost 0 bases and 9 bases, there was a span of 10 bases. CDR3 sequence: CASSVEGGGEQFF. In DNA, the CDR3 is TGTGCCAGCAGCGTAGAAGGGGGGGGTGAGCAGTTCTTC.

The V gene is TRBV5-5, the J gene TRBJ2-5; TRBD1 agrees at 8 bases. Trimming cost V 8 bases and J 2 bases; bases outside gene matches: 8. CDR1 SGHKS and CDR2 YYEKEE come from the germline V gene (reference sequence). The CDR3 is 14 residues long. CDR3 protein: CARGLGQVQETQYF. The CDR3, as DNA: TGTGCCAGGGGCCTGGGACAGGTACAAGAGACCCAGTACTTC. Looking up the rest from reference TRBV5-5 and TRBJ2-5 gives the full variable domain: DAGVTQSPTHLIKTRGQQVTLRCSPISGHKSVSWYQQVLGQGPQFIFQYYEKEERGRGNFPDRFSARQFPNYSSELNVNALLLGDSALYLCARGLGQVQETQYFGPGTRLLVL.

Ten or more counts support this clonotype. The CDR3 sequence: CSVARAGGYEQYF. As DNA, the CDR3 is TGCAGCGTTGCTCGTGCAGGGGGCTACGAGCAGTACTTC. This chain connects TRBV29-1 to TRBJ2-7; TRBD1 matches at 7 bases. There are 13 residues in the CDR3. Germline V gene data show CDR1 as SQVTM and CDR2 as ANQGSEA. The V gene end was trimmed by 4 bases and the J gene end by 3 bases; junction bases not matched to a gene: 6.

The CDR3 reads CASSLVPTGGADTQYF. DNA of the CDR3: TGTGCCAGCAGCTTGGTCCCGACAGGGGGCGCAGATACGCAGTATTTT. The chain links TRBV5-6 to TRBJ2-3; 10 bases align to TRBD1. The junction had 5 bases not matched to a gene; V was cut back by 0 bases and J by 4 bases. Germline lookup yields CDR1 SGHDT and CDR2 YYEEEE. The CDR3 contains 16 residues.

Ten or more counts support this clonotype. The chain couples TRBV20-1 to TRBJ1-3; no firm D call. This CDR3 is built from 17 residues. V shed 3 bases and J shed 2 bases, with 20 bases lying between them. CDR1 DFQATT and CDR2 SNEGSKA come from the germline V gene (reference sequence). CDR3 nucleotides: TGCAGTGCTAGTTTTCGGGTCTCTCCTGGCCCTGGAAACACCATATATTTT. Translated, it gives CSASFRVSPGPGNTIYF.

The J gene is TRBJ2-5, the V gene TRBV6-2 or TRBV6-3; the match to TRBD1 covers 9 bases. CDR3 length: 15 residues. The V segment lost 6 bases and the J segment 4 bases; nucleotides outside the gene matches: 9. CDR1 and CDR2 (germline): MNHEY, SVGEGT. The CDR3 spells CASSHGTGRRETQYF. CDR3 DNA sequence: TGTGCCAGCAGCCACGGGACAGGGAGGCGAGAGACCCAGTACTTC.

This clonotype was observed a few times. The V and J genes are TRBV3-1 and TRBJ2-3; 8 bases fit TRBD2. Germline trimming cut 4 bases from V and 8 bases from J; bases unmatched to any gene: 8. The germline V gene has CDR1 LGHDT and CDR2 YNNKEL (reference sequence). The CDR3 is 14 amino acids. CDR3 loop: CASSLDSAGVTQYF. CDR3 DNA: TGTGCCAGCAGCCTCGATTCAGCGGGAGTTACGCAGTATTTT.

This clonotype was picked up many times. DNA of the CDR3: TGTGCCAGCAGCTCCCCGGGCGAGAAAAACATTCAGTACTTC. Translating gives CASSSPGEKNIQYF. The chain is built from TRBV11-2 and TRBJ2-4; D unresolved. The germline V gene has CDR1 SGHAT and CDR2 FQNNGV. Trimming shortened V by 4 bases and J by 4 bases, and 11 bases separated the two germline ends. This CDR3 spans 14 amino acids.

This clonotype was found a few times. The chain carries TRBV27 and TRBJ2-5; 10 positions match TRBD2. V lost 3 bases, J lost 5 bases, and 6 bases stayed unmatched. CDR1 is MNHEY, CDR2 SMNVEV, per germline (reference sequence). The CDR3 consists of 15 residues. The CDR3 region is CASSFLAGAGETQYF. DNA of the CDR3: TGTGCCAGCAGTTTCCTAGCGGGAGCGGGGGAGACCCAGTACTTC.

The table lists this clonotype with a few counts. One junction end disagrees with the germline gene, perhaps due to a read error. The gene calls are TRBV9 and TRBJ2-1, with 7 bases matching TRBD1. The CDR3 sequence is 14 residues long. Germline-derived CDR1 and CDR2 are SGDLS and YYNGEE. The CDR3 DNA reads TGTGCCAGCAGCCCCGCCCTATCAGGGGGACGGGACGTCTTC. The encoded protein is CASSPALSGGRDVF.

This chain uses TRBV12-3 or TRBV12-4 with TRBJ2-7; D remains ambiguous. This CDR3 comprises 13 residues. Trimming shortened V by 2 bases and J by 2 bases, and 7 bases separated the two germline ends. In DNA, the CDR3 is TGTGCCAGCAGTTTATTCCAGACCTACGAGCAGTACTTC. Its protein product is CASSLFQTYEQYF.

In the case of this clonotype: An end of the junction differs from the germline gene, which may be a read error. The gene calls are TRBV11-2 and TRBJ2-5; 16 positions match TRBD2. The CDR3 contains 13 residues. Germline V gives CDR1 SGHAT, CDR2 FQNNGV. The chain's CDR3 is CASSLGLAGGPNF. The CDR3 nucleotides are TGTGCCAGCAGCTTGGGACTAGCGGGGGGGCCAAACTTC.

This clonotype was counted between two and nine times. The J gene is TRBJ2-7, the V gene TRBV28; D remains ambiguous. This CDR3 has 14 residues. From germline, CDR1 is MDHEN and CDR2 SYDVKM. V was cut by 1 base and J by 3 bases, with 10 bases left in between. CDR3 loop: CASSLFGPNYEQYF. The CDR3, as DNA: TGTGCCAGCAGTTTATTCGGGCCGAACTACGAGCAGTACTTC.

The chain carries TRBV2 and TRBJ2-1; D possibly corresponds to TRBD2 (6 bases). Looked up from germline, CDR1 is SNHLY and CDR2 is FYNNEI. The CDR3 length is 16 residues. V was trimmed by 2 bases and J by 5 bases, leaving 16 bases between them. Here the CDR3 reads CASSEWSEGPDNEQFF. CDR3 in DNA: TGTGCCAGCAGTGAATGGTCGGAGGGGCCCGACAATGAGCAGTTCTTC.

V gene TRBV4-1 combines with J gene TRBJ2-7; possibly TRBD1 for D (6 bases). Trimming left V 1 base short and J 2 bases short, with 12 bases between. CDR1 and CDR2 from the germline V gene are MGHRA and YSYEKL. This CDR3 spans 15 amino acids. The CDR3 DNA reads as TGCGCCAGCAGCCAAGCCCAGGGGATCACCTACGAGCAGTACTTC. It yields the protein CASSQAQGITYEQYF.

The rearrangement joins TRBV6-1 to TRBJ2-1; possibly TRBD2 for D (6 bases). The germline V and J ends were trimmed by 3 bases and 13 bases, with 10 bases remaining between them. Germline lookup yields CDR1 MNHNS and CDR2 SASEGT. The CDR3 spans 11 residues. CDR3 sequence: CASSEGTGQFF. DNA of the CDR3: TGTGCCAGCAGTGAGGGGACTGGACAGTTCTTC.

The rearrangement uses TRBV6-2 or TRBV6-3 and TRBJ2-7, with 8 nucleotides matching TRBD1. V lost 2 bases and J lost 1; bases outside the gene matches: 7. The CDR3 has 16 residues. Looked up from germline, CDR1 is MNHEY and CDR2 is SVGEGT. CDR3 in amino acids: CASSYPTGTGSYEQYF. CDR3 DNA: TGTGCCAGCAGTTACCCAACCGGGACAGGATCCTACGAGCAGTACTTC.

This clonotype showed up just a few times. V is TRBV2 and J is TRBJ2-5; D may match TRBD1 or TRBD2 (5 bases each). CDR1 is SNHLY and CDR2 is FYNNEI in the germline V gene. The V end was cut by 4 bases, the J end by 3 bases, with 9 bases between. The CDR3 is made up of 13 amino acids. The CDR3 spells CASSGDLKETQYF. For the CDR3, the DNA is TGTGCCAGCAGTGGGGACCTCAAAGAGACCCAGTACTTC.

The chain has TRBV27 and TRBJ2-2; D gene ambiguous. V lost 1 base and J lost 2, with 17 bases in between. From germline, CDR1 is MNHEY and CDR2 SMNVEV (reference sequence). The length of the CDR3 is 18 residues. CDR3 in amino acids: CASSLYLTTKGNTGELFF. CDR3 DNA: TGTGCCAGCAGTTTATATTTAACCACTAAGGGAAACACCGGGGAGCTGTTTTTT.

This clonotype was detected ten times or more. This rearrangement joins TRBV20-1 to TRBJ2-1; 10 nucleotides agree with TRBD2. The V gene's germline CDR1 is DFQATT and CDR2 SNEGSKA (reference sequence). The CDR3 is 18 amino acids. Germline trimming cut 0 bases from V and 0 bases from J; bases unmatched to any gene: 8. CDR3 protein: CSARDGGPSGSSYNEQFF. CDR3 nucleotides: TGCAGTGCTAGAGATGGGGGGCCTAGCGGGAGCTCCTACAATGAGCAGTTCTTC.

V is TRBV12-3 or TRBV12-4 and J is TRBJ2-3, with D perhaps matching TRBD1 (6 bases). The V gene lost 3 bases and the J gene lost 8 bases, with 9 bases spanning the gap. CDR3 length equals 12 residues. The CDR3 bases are TGTGCCAGCAGTTTTCCAGGGGTTACGCAGTATTTT. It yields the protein CASSFPGVTQYF.

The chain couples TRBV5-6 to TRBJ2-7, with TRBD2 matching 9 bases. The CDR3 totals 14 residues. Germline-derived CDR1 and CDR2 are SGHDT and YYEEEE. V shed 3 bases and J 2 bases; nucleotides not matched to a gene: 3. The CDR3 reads CASSYAGGAYEQYF. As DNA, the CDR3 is TGTGCCAGCAGCTACGCGGGAGGGGCCTACGAGCAGTACTTC.

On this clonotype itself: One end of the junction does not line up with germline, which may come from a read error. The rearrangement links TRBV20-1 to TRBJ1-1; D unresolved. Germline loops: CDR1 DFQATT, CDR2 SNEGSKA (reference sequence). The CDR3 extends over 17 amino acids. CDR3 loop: CSARDFRAGAVNTKAFF. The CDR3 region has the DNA TGCAGTGCTAGAGATTTTAGGGCAGGCGCTGTGAACACTAAAGCTTTCTTT.

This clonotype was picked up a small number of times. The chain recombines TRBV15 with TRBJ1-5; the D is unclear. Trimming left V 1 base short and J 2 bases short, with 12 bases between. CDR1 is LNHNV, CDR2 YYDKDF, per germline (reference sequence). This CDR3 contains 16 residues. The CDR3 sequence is CATSRGTIGGNQPQHF. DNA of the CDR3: TGTGCCACCAGCAGAGGTACGATCGGCGGCAATCAGCCCCAGCATTTT.